The 7 T cell receptor beta chains presented below share a single source sample, sequenced in a study of early stage breast cancer tumors. Only in-frame clones appear in the TCRdb table, and some are missing; sequencing was by immunoSEQ multiplex PCR. The sample carries roughly 19,000 clones, roughly 76% recorded once. The sample comprised blood. These receptors were taken from a person between 55 and 69 years old with breast cancer.

The rearrangement links TRBV14 to TRBJ1-3; D is unclear. Germline lookup yields CDR1 SGHDN and CDR2 FVKESK. The CDR3 contains 15 residues. Trimming pared 5 bases from V and 1 base from J, leaving 12 bases between. The CDR3 protein is CASSYATGSGNTIYF. CDR3 coding DNA: TGTGCCAGCAGCTACGCCACTGGTTCTGGAAACACCATATATTTT.

This sequence joins TRBV7-2 and TRBJ1-6; no clear D. The CDR3 length is 15 residues. V gave up 1 base and J gave up 7 bases, with 11 bases separating them. Germline V CDR1 and CDR2: SGHTA, FQGNSA. DNA for the CDR3: TGTGCCAGCAGCTTAGAGGCGGGAGAAAATTCACCCCTCCACTTT. As protein: CASSLEAGENSPLHF.

The chain recombines TRBV2 with TRBJ1-2, with 7 bases lining up with TRBD1. Per the germline V gene, CDR1 is SNHLY and CDR2 is FYNNEI. There are 14 residues in the CDR3. Trimming took 6 bases from V and 5 from J; bases not matched to a gene: 9. The CDR3 here is CASRGDSDLYGYTF. The CDR3 DNA follows: TGTGCCAGCAGGGGGGACAGCGATTTGTATGGCTACACCTTC.

This chain uses TRBV6-1 with TRBJ1-1, with 7 bases aligning to TRBD1. V dropped 7 bases and J dropped 5; count of bases not matched to a gene: 10. The CDR3 has 14 residues. Germline V gene data show CDR1 as MNHNS and CDR2 as SASEGT. CDR3 residues: CASTRLGTDTEAFF. CDR3 sequence (DNA): TGTGCCAGCACCCGCCTTGGGACAGATACTGAAGCTTTCTTT.

The V and J genes are TRBV5-1 and TRBJ2-7, with a tentative D call TRBD1 (5 bases). CDR3 length: 15 residues. Germline-derived CDR1 and CDR2 are SGHRS and YFSETQ. V lost 4 bases, J lost 5 bases, and 19 bases lay in between. DNA for the CDR3: TGCGCCAGCAGCCCCACTCCCCAGGGTTTCAACGAGCAGTACTTC. Translating gives CASSPTPQGFNEQYF. Looking up the rest from reference TRBV5-1 and TRBJ2-7 gives the full variable domain: KAGVTQTPRYLIKTRGQQVTLSCSPISGHRSVSWYQQTPGQGLQFLFEYFSETQRNKGNFPGRFSGRQFSNSRSEMNVSTLELGDSALYLCASSPTPQGFNEQYFGPGTRLTVT.

The genes are TRBV18 and TRBJ2-7; 12 nucleotides line up with TRBD1. V gave up 6 bases and J gave up 7 bases; unmatched junction bases: 16. This CDR3 region has 17 residues. Germline V gene sequence: CDR1 KGHSH, CDR2 LQKENI. For the CDR3, the DNA is TGTGCCAGCTCTGCAACGTTCCCGGGACAGGGGGCGCGGGAGCAGTACTTC. It specifies CASSATFPGQGAREQYF.

The rearrangement uses TRBV11-2 and TRBJ2-7; 8 bases fit TRBD1. CDR3 length: 14 residues. Germline CDR1 is SGHAT and CDR2 is FQNNGV. Trimming removed 2 bases from V and 4 bases from J; junction bases left unmatched: 4. The CDR3 DNA is TGTGCCAGCAGCTTACGCAGGGGGCAATACGAGCAGTACTTC. It is translated as CASSLRRGQYEQYF.